This T cell receptor beta chain came from a study of CD4+ T cells in melanoma. Study results and caveats: A reported correlation linked neoantigen-specific CD4+ T cells to CD8+, macrophage and B cell function. In melanoma, neoantigen-specific CD4+ T cells reportedly differed in differentiation state.

Here immunoSEQ multiplex PCR was the method, and the copy in TCRdb shows in-frame clones only, minus some. The sample shows some 110,000 clones, around 92% of them seen only once. As concerns this clone: What it recognizes is unknown.

The source is a human donor with melanoma. Sequencing was carried out using peripheral blood.

As DNA, the CDR3 is TGTGCCAGCCCCCCCCACGAGCAGTACTTC. Protein product: CASPPHEQYF. V and J are TRBV6-5 and TRBJ2-7; D uncertain. Germline assignment: CDR1 MNHEY and CDR2 SVGAGI. V lost 8 bases and J lost 5, with 7 bases in between. The CDR3 has 10 residues.